Given below is one T cell receptor beta chain in context. The CDR3 is 13 residues long. The germline V gene encodes CDR1 MNHEY and CDR2 SVGAGI. The V gene lost 2 bases and the J gene lost 4 bases, with 8 bases spanning the gap. The sample comes from a study of cytomegalovirus exposure and HLA in healthy donors. A multiplex PCR was run with 60 Vbeta primers and 13 Jbeta primers. Assay used: immunoSEQ multiplex PCR; TCRdb lists only in-frame clones, some missing. The repertoire table contains fewer than 110,000 clones. The receptor was isolated from a man aged 35 to 55 in good health and CMV-seronegative. The chain uses TRBV6-5 and TRBJ1-1; D is possibly TRBD1 (6 bases). Sequencing was performed on PBMCs. The CDR3 region is CASSYAGVTEAFF. CDR3 nucleotide sequence: TGTGCCAGCAGTTACGCAGGGGTCACTGAAGCTTTCTTT.